The 5 T cell receptor beta chains listed next were all sequenced from one sample in a study of blood T cells in healthy people across ages. Next came a second PCR, run for about 7 to 12 cycles, which used a sample-barcoded 5' primer along with a J-beta primer mix. In TCRdb, the 5' RACE reads were re-called with MiXCR into one record per CDR3 protein. Of 1.4 million or so distinct CDR3 sequences listed, around 40% are singletons. The sequenced sample consisted of blood. These receptors were obtained from a woman between 18 and 29 years old in good health.

This chain joins TRBV9 and TRBJ2-3, with TRBD2 identical over 9 bases. Germline CDR1 SGDLS, CDR2 YYNGEE. This CDR3 is 17 amino acids long. Trimming at V came to 0 bases and at J to 2 bases, leaving 7 bases not matched to a gene. CDR3 DNA sequence: TGTGCCAGCAGCGTAGATGAGCGGGGGGCGTACACAGATACGCAGTATTTT. This translates into CASSVDERGAYTDTQYF. The full variable domain, in which reference TRBV9 and TRBJ2-3 provide the parts outside the CDR3, is DSGVTQTPKHLITATGQRVTLRCSPRSGDLSVYWYQQSLDQGLQFLIQYYNGEERAKGNILERFSAQQFPDLHSELNLSSLELGDSALYFCASSVDERGAYTDTQYFGPGTRLTVL.

The chain links TRBV10-3 to TRBJ2-1; 13 bases fit TRBD2. The CDR3 is made up of 18 amino acids. Germline loops: CDR1 ENHRY, CDR2 SYGVKD. V shed 3 bases, J shed 8 bases, and the junction held 13 bases outside the gene matches. Here the CDR3 DNA reads TGTGCCATCAGTGACCCTCTCGCCGGGACTAGCGGGGTCGATGAGCAGTTCTTC. The encoded protein is CAISDPLAGTSGVDEQFF.

This clonotype was seen a few times. The V gene is TRBV15, the J gene TRBJ2-7; no definite D call. This CDR3 comprises 15 residues. Deletions cut 0 bases from V and 1 base from J, with 10 bases between. Germline loops: CDR1 LNHNV, CDR2 YYDKDF (reference sequence). The CDR3 DNA is TGTGCCACCAGCAGAGATCCCAGGCGATCCTACGAGCAGTACTTC. This encodes CATSRDPRRSYEQYF.

CDR3 in amino acids: CSAWSLAGMDGYTF. The DNA for the CDR3 is TGCAGTGCTTGGTCCTTGGCAGGGATGGATGGCTACACCTTC. The chain links TRBV20-1 to TRBJ1-2, with a tentative D call TRBD1 (5 bases). This CDR3 spans 14 amino acids. Germline V lookup: CDR1 DFQATT, CDR2 SNEGSKA (reference sequence). Trimming cost V 5 bases and J 6 bases, with 19 bases left between them.

This clonotype was observed a single time. V and J are TRBV24-1 and TRBJ2-7; the match to TRBD2 covers 7 bases. The germline V gene encodes CDR1 KGHDR and CDR2 SFDVKD. This CDR3 has 17 residues. V lost 3 bases, J lost 7 bases, and 17 bases stayed unmatched. The CDR3 loop is CATSDTQTGTIHNEQYF. The CDR3 DNA reads TGTGCCACCAGTGATACACAGACCGGGACTATACACAATGAGCAGTACTTC.